This TCR beta chain was identified in a study of T cell clones after liver transplantation. As for the study in general: Pre-transplant mixed lymphocyte reactions yielded third-party-reactive TCRbeta sequences as comparators for graft-donor-reactive sequences.

The method was immunoSEQ multiplex PCR; TCRdb's version includes in-frame clones alone and lacks a portion of them. The top ten hold approximately 0.99% of the sample, which has approximately 100,000 clones, around 86% seen once. The TCR originated in a human donor who received a liver transplant. Material: CD4+ T cells from blood, obtained before liver transplant.

CDR3 in amino acids: CASMRQGGTEAFF. CDR3 bases: TGTGCCAGCATGAGACAGGGAGGCACTGAAGCTTTCTTT. The rearrangement joins TRBV2 to TRBJ1-1; 7 bases map to TRBD1. Germline CDR1 is SNHLY and CDR2 is FYNNEI. Trimming cost V 7 bases and J 4 bases; bases outside gene matches: 6. The CDR3 sequence is 13 residues long.